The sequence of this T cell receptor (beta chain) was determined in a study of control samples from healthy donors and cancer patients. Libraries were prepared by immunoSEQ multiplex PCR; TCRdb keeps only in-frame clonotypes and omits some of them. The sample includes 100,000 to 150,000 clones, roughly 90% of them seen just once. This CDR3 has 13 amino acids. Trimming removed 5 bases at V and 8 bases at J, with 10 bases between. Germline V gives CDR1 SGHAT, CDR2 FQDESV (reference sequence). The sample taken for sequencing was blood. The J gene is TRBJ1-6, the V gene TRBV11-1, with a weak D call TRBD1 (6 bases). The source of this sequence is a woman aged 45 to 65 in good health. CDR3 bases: TGTGCCAGCAGCCGACAGGATGATTCACCCCTCCACTTT. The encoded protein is CASSRQDDSPLHF.